The 16 T cell receptor beta chains below come from one sample, sequenced in a study of PD-1 blockade in mismatch repair-deficient tumors (dated by TCRdb to 2015 to 2018). This sample's time point label indicates: peripheral blood 12 weeks after first pembrolizumab dose. Receptors were amplified or captured by the immunoSEQ multiplex PCR assay. TCRdb took this table from immuneACCESS and kept in-frame rearrangements with V and J called. Such tables lack part of the clones; where checked against another copy, unresolved V genes explain under half of the gap, and the rest is unexplained. In all, the sample holds about 24,000 clones, and about 83% of those were seen once. The ten largest clones add up to roughly a fifth of the sample. This specimen was peripheral blood, taken 12 weeks after starting pembrolizumab. These receptors all come from an adult with mismatch repair-deficient cancer.

This chain joins TRBV5-6 and TRBJ2-7, with 7 bases that match TRBD1. Germline V lookup: CDR1 SGHDT, CDR2 YYEEEE. This CDR3 region has 15 residues. V shed 1 base and J 0 bases; nucleotides not matched to a gene: 4. This CDR3 is CASSLTGASSYEQYF. Written as DNA, the CDR3 is TGTGCCAGCAGCTTGACAGGGGCCAGCTCCTACGAGCAGTACTTC.

This sequence joins TRBV11-3 and TRBJ1-1; D perhaps matches TRBD1 (6 bases). Trimming cost V 2 bases and J 6 bases, with 13 bases left between them. Per germline, CDR1 SGHNT and CDR2 YENEEA. The length of the CDR3 is 14 residues. CDR3 sequence reads: CASSLPWGRAEAFF. The DNA of the CDR3 is TGTGCCAGCAGCTTACCTTGGGGGCGTGCTGAAGCTTTCTTT. The variable domain in full, with the rest retrieved from reference TRBV11-3 and TRBJ1-1, is EAGVVQSPRYKIIEKKQPVAFWCNPISGHNTLYWYLQNLGQGPELLIRYENEEAVDDSQLPKDRFSAERLKGVDSTLKIQPAELGDSAVYLCASSLPWGRAEAFFGQGTRLTVV.

The chain links TRBV5-6 to TRBJ2-3; TRBD1 agrees at 9 bases. The CDR3 is 16 residues long. Germline CDR1 is SGHDT and CDR2 is YYEEEE. With V trimmed by 4 bases and J by 3 bases, 9 bases remained unmatched. CDR3 DNA: TGTGCCAGCAGCCACCCCCACGGACAGGGGACAGATACGCAGTATTTT. Protein sequence: CASSHPHGQGTDTQYF.

There are a few counts of this clone. The CDR3 region has the DNA TGTGCCAGCAGTTTTAGCGGGAGAGTCGCCTACGAGCAGTACTTC. Its protein product is CASSFSGRVAYEQYF. The V call is TRBV6-6, the J call TRBJ2-7, with 9 bases identical to TRBD2. Trimming at V came to 4 bases and at J to 2 bases, leaving 6 bases not matched to a gene. CDR1 is MNHNY and CDR2 is SVGAGI in the germline V gene (reference sequence). The CDR3 runs 15 residues.

This sequence joins TRBV7-8 and TRBJ1-2; possible D gene TRBD1, 6 bases. Looked up from germline, CDR1 is SGHVS and CDR2 is FQNEAQ. The CDR3 runs to 14 residues. The ends were cut back, 0 bases at V and 4 bases at J, with 9 bases in the middle. The CDR3 region has the DNA TGTGCCAGCAGCTTAGCGAGGGGGGGCTATGGCTACACCTTC. Encoded protein: CASSLARGGYGYTF.

The V and J genes are TRBV4-1 and TRBJ1-5; D might be TRBD1 (6 bases). The CDR3 is 16 amino acids. Per germline, CDR1 MGHRA and CDR2 YSYEKL. V lost 2 bases and J lost 6, with 17 bases in between. The CDR3 DNA is TGCGCCAGCAGCCAATATCGGGGGCCCCAGGGTCAGCCCCAGCATTTT. Protein product: CASSQYRGPQGQPQHF.

Written as DNA, the CDR3 is TGTGCCTGGAGTGACGGGTTAGAGACCCAGTACTTC. Translation gives CAWSDGLETQYF. The V and J genes are TRBV30 and TRBJ2-5, with D unclear. The CDR3 is 12 residues long. Between the trimmed V and J ends, which lost 1 base and 4 bases, there was a span of 7 bases. CDR1 and CDR2 from the germline V gene are GTSNPN and SVGIG (reference sequence).

V is TRBV5-1 and J is TRBJ2-7; a possible D gene is TRBD2 (5 bases). The CDR3 loop spans 15 amino acids. Trimming removed 4 bases at V and 6 bases at J, with 20 bases between. CDR1 is SGHRS and CDR2 is YFSETQ in the germline V gene. The CDR3 protein is CASSAGLVERGEQYF. CDR3 coding DNA: TGCGCCAGCAGCGCCGGACTGGTGGAACGGGGCGAGCAGTACTTC.

The rearrangement links TRBV6-1 to TRBJ2-1; 8 positions agree with TRBD1. The CDR3 runs 15 residues. After removal of 7 bases from V and 3 bases from J, the junction contained 8 bases not matched to a gene. Per germline, CDR1 MNHNS and CDR2 SASEGT. The CDR3, as DNA: TGTGCCAGCACCTTGACAGGGGCGGTCTACAATGAGCAGTTCTTC. Its protein is CASTLTGAVYNEQFF.

The chain links TRBV2 to TRBJ1-5, with a weak D call TRBD1 (5 bases). The CDR3 is 17 amino acids. Germline CDR1 SNHLY, CDR2 FYNNEI. V lost 4 bases and J lost 3, with 19 bases in between. CDR3 DNA: TGTGCCAGCAGTGGGGGACTGTCTCCCCGGATCAATCAGCCCCAGCATTTT. This sequence encodes CASSGGLSPRINQPQHF.

V gene TRBV19 combines with J gene TRBJ2-2; TRBD2 matches 11 bases. The V gene's germline CDR1 is LNHDA and CDR2 SQIVND (reference sequence). The CDR3 has 16 amino acids. Germline trimming cut 5 bases from V and 3 bases from J; bases unmatched to any gene: 5. This CDR3 is CASSSRTSGYTGELFF. The CDR3 region has the DNA TGTGCCAGTAGTTCCCGGACTAGCGGGTACACCGGGGAGCTGTTTTTT.

The chain has TRBV29-1 and TRBJ1-4; D perhaps matches TRBD1 (5 bases). Germline assignment: CDR1 SQVTM and CDR2 ANQGSEA. The CDR3 has 11 amino acids. V lost 7 bases, J lost 8 bases, and 11 bases lay in between. In DNA form, the CDR3 reads TGCAGCGCCGCCTCAGGGGAAAAACTGTTTTTT. The encoded protein is CSAASGEKLFF.

J is TRBJ2-3 and V is TRBV6-5; 9 bases fit TRBD1. CDR3 length equals 15 residues. The trim removed 6 bases at V and 6 bases at J, leaving 10 bases unmatched. CDR1 and CDR2 from the germline V gene are MNHEY and SVGAGI. CDR3 region: CASRNRDRVFDTQYF. Here the CDR3 DNA reads TGTGCCAGCAGGAACCGGGACAGGGTGTTCGATACGCAGTATTTT.

In this sample, this clone turned up a few times. This chain connects TRBV7-9 to TRBJ1-2; TRBD1 matches 7 bases. The germline CDR1 and CDR2 sequences are SEHNR and FQNEAQ (reference sequence). With 3 bases clipped from V and 4 bases from J, the junction kept 5 bases outside the gene matches. This CDR3 is 14 amino acids long. Written as DNA, the CDR3 is TGTGCCAGCAGCTTCTCCAGGGGGATCTATGGCTACACCTTC. Amino acid sequence: CASSFSRGIYGYTF.

This chain joins TRBV6-1 and TRBJ2-5; possible D gene TRBD1, 5 bases. V gave up 4 bases and J gave up 2 bases, with 8 bases separating them. This CDR3 is 13 amino acids long. Germline lookup yields CDR1 MNHNS and CDR2 SASEGT. Written as DNA, the CDR3 is TGTGCCAGCAGTGTGACAGATCAAGAGACCCAGTACTTC. Amino acids: CASSVTDQETQYF.

This chain uses TRBV6-5 with TRBJ2-7; D gene uncertain. Between the trimmed V and J ends, which lost 4 bases and 3 bases, there was a span of 10 bases. Germline values: CDR1 MNHEY, CDR2 SVGAGI. The CDR3 covers 13 residues. CDR3 coding DNA: TGTGCCAGCAGTTTGAAGGGTAGCTACGAGCAGTACTTC. It yields the protein CASSLKGSYEQYF.